This entry lists 14 T cell receptor beta chains sequenced from one sample in a study of T-cell reconstitution after alpha-beta-depleted transplantation in children. The TCRbeta library incorporated unique molecular identifiers. TCRdb reanalysed the PCR reads using MiXCR and keeps one entry per CDR3 protein. The sample gives around 380,000 distinct CDR3 sequences, approximately 10% of which show up once; nearly 5.5% is in the top ten. The sample was PBMCs from the stem cell graft donor, taken from the stem cell graft. The receptors come from a human donor who donated a stem cell graft to a child with acute myeloid leukemia.

Ten or more counts support this clonotype. The J gene is TRBJ2-7, the V gene TRBV7-2; D remains unclear. Trimming shortened V by 2 bases and J by 6 bases, and 5 bases separated the two germline ends. Germline values: CDR1 SGHTA, CDR2 FQGNSA. This CDR3 has 11 residues. Written as DNA, the CDR3 is TGTGCCAGCAGCTTATTTGTCGAGCAGTACTTC. Translated: CASSLFVEQYF.

This clonotype occurred a few times. The chain couples TRBV5-1 to TRBJ1-1; D is perhaps TRBD1 (6 bases). The CDR3 has 14 amino acids. The V and J ends lost 2 bases and 1 base respectively, with 9 bases between them. Germline values: CDR1 SGHRS, CDR2 YFSETQ. The DNA of the CDR3 is TGCGCCAGCAGCTTACCGACAGGGAACACTGAAGCTTTCTTT. It is translated as CASSLPTGNTEAFF.

The table lists this clonotype with a few counts. The chain uses TRBV7-2 and TRBJ2-2; D gene uncertain. Between the trimmed V and J ends, which lost 1 base and 0 bases, there was a span of 9 bases. Germline-derived CDR1 and CDR2 are SGHTA and FQGNSA. CDR3 size: 16 residues. The CDR3 sequence: CASSLEAFANTGELFF. In nucleotides, the CDR3 is TGTGCCAGCAGCTTAGAAGCGTTCGCGAACACCGGGGAGCTGTTTTTT.

The CDR3 here is CASSPPSLAGGEQFF. The CDR3 DNA follows: TGTGCCAGCTCACCACCCAGTCTAGCGGGGGGAGAGCAGTTCTTC. The chain joins TRBV18 to TRBJ2-1, with 11 bases aligning to TRBD2. Per germline, CDR1 KGHSH and CDR2 LQKENI. The CDR3 consists of 15 residues. V dropped 0 bases and J dropped 10; count of bases not matched to a gene: 5.

This clonotype appeared a few times. The chain carries TRBV7-9 and TRBJ2-3; D might be TRBD1 or TRBD2, each matching 5 bases. CDR3 length equals 13 residues. The germline CDR1 and CDR2 sequences are SEHNR and FQNEAQ (reference sequence). The V end lost 2 bases, the J end lost 5 bases, and 8 bases lay between the germline ends. The DNA of the CDR3 is TGTGCCAGCAGCTTATTTGGGGGAGATACGCAGTATTTT. This sequence encodes CASSLFGGDTQYF.

The rearrangement joins TRBV29-1 to TRBJ2-1; 8 bases line up with TRBD1. This CDR3 has 12 amino acids. Trimming took 7 bases from V and 3 from J; bases not matched to a gene: 2. CDR1 SQVTM and CDR2 ANQGSEA come from the germline V gene. DNA of the CDR3: TGCAGCGCAGGACAGGGCTACAATGAGCAGTTCTTC. Translated: CSAGQGYNEQFF.

The chain is built from TRBV6-1 and TRBJ1-5, with D unresolved. In germline, CDR1 is MNHNS, CDR2 SASEGT. The CDR3 spans 14 residues. V dropped 7 bases and J dropped 4 bases, with 14 bases sitting between them. The CDR3 region has the DNA TGTGCCAGCACGGGTAATTCGGGTAATCAGCCCCAGCATTTT. It is translated as CASTGNSGNQPQHF.

In its sample, this clonotype was seen a few times. The chain recombines TRBV15 with TRBJ2-3; the D is unclear. Trimming removed 0 bases from V and 4 bases from J, with 14 bases in between. This CDR3 is 16 amino acids long. From germline, CDR1 is LNHNV and CDR2 YYDKDF (reference sequence). The CDR3 reads CATSRDTRLGADTQYF. In nucleotides, the CDR3 is TGTGCCACCAGCAGAGACACCCGTCTGGGCGCAGATACGCAGTATTTT.

This clonotype was found a few times. The chain carries TRBV18 and TRBJ2-3, with 7 bases lining up with TRBD2. This CDR3 is built from 14 residues. Unmatched junction bases numbered 3, after V lost 0 bases and J lost 6 bases. Germline CDR1 reads KGHSH; CDR2 reads LQKENI. The CDR3 here is CASSPPRGWDTQYF. CDR3 DNA sequence: TGTGCCAGCTCACCACCGCGGGGGTGGGATACGCAGTATTTT.

The J gene is TRBJ2-3, the V gene TRBV2; 9 nucleotides line up with TRBD1. Looked up from germline, CDR1 is SNHLY and CDR2 is FYNNEI. V dropped 7 bases and J dropped 6; count of bases not matched to a gene: 5. The length of the CDR3 is 13 residues. The CDR3 region has the DNA TGTGCCAGCAAGGGACAGGGTTCGGATACGCAGTATTTT. It specifies CASKGQGSDTQYF.

This clonotype has a count of ten or more. The rearrangement uses TRBV10-3 and TRBJ2-7, with D perhaps assigned TRBD1 or TRBD2 (5 bases each). The germline CDR1 and CDR2 sequences are ENHRY and SYGVKD. The CDR3 covers 14 residues. Trimming removed 0 bases from V and 4 bases from J, with 10 bases in between. The chain's CDR3 is CAISESRDGYEQYF. The DNA of the CDR3 is TGTGCCATCAGTGAGTCTAGGGACGGATACGAGCAGTACTTC.

This clonotype was seen more than once but under ten times. This chain uses TRBV7-2 with TRBJ2-3; D not resolved. V shed 0 bases and J shed 1 base, with 8 bases lying between them. The CDR3 extends over 15 amino acids. Germline V gene lookup returns CDR1 SGHTA and CDR2 FQGNSA. CDR3 protein: CASSLAGRRTDTQYF. CDR3 in DNA: TGTGCCAGCAGCTTAGCGGGCCGTCGCACAGATACGCAGTATTTT.

This clonotype was seen a few times. V usage is TRBV20-1 and J usage is TRBJ2-2; tentative D call: TRBD2 (6 bases). The CDR3 runs to 14 residues. Trimming shortened V by 0 bases and J by 3 bases, and 8 bases separated the two germline ends. In germline, CDR1 is DFQATT, CDR2 SNEGSKA (reference sequence). This CDR3 reads CSARERGYTGELFF. In nucleotides, the CDR3 is TGCAGTGCTAGAGAGCGGGGTTACACCGGGGAGCTGTTTTTT.

A few counts support this clonotype. This chain links TRBV7-9 with TRBJ2-1; 8 bases line up with TRBD2. The germline CDR1 and CDR2 sequences are SEHNR and FQNEAQ (reference sequence). V was pared by 10 bases and J by 4 bases, with 12 bases of the junction left unmatched. The CDR3 runs 15 residues. The chain's CDR3 is CATAGLAGDYNEQFF. For the CDR3, the DNA is TGTGCCACCGCGGGGCTAGCGGGTGATTACAATGAGCAGTTCTTC.